What follows are 20 T cell receptor beta chains derived from one specimen sequenced in a study of regulatory T cells in long-lasting Graves disease. Both iRepertoire HTBI primers and Arm-PCR of CDR3 regions were used to build the TCR beta libraries. TCRdb passed the multiplex PCR reads through MiXCR, listing each CDR3 protein once. The data hold around 400,000 distinct CDR3 sequences, with 21% observed a single time. Specified time point: persistent/refractory GD, antithyroid drugs over 5 years with positive TRAb. Extracted RNA from PBMCs served as the source of the TCR library. This specimen was peripheral blood mononuclear cells (PBMCs), taken when the disease was refractory, from a patient treated with antithyroid drugs. These receptors were collected from a female donor with Graves disease.

The chain couples TRBV3-1 to TRBJ2-1; tentatively, D is TRBD1 or TRBD2 (5 bases each). The V end was cut by 5 bases, the J end by 8 bases, with 10 bases between. The CDR3 totals 12 residues. The germline gives CDR1 LGHDT, CDR2 YNNKEL (reference sequence). The CDR3 region has the DNA TGTGCCAGCAGCGTGGGGGTGTATGAGCAGTTCTTC. It encodes CASSVGVYEQFF.

As to this clonotype: A clone one base away is much larger, so this may be a read error. The chain is built from TRBV24-1 and TRBJ2-5; D is possibly TRBD2 (6 bases). CDR1 is KGHDR and CDR2 is SFDVKD in the germline V gene. The CDR3 contains 16 residues. The germline V and J ends were trimmed by 3 bases and 4 bases, with 17 bases remaining between them. The CDR3 nucleotides read TGTGCCACCAGTGATCGTCGGGGGACGTACCTAGAGACCCAGTACTTC. Amino acids: CATSDRRGTYLETQYF.

At least ten counts were recorded for this clonotype. The chain links TRBV15 to TRBJ2-7; tentative D call: TRBD2 (5 bases). The CDR3 is 14 amino acids. The germline V and J ends were trimmed by 1 base and 6 bases, with 13 bases remaining between them. Germline CDR1 is LNHNV and CDR2 is YYDKDF (reference sequence). CDR3 DNA: TGTGCCACCAGCAGAGGAGGAGGACGGGGCGAGCAGTACTTC. Translation gives CATSRGGGRGEQYF.

This clonotype was found a few times. The chain uses TRBV19 and TRBJ2-4, with D tentatively TRBD2 (5 bases). Germline V gene data show CDR1 as LNHDA and CDR2 as SQIVND (reference sequence). V was cut by 3 bases and J by 1 base, with 10 bases left in between. The CDR3 extends over 15 amino acids. CDR3 amino acids: CASSIVGEAKNIQYF. The CDR3 region has the DNA TGTGCCAGTAGTATTGTGGGAGAGGCCAAAAACATTCAGTACTTC.

In regard to this clonotype: The junction does not match germline at one end; this may be a read error. The chain's CDR3 is CASSSSGALYNERFF. CDR3 bases: TGTGCCAGCAGCAGTAGCGGGGCTTTATACAATGAGCGGTTCTTC. V usage is TRBV7-3 and J usage is TRBJ2-1; 8 bases line up with TRBD2. The CDR3 covers 15 residues. Germline-derived CDR1 and CDR2 are SGHTA and FQGTGA.

As for this clonotype: The germline gene is not matched at one end of the junction; a read error may be the cause. The chain uses TRBV6-1 and TRBJ2-3, with 9 bases aligning to TRBD2. This CDR3 spans 16 amino acids. Germline CDR1 is MNHNS and CDR2 is SASEGT. CDR3: CASSDRGGVRTDTQYF. DNA of the CDR3: TGTGCCAGCAGCGACCGCGGGGGGGTCCGCACGGATACGCAGTATTTT.

The rearrangement links TRBV5-1 to TRBJ2-7; 8 bases align to TRBD1. The germline gives CDR1 SGHRS, CDR2 YFSETQ. Trimming cost V 2 bases and J 3 bases; bases outside gene matches: 7. The CDR3 has 15 amino acids. CDR3 region: CASSFGQGRNYEQYF. The CDR3 DNA sequence: TGCGCCAGCAGCTTCGGACAGGGAAGGAACTACGAGCAGTACTTC.

This clonotype has a handful of counts. The chain has TRBV2 and TRBJ2-2, with TRBD2 matching over 7 bases. The J segment lost 6 bases and the V segment lost 3 bases, leaving 7 bases of the junction unmatched. This CDR3 is built from 15 residues. Germline loops: CDR1 SNHLY, CDR2 FYNNEI. This chain's CDR3 is CASSERGNIAGELFF. DNA for the CDR3: TGTGCCAGCAGTGAGCGGGGGAATATCGCCGGGGAGCTGTTTTTT.

Ten or more counts support this clonotype. V is TRBV2 and J is TRBJ2-2, with D possibly matching TRBD1 (6 bases). The CDR3 is made up of 15 amino acids. V was shortened by 7 bases and J by 1 base, with 13 bases between the two germline ends. The V gene's germline CDR1 is SNHLY and CDR2 FYNNEI. CDR3 in DNA: TGTGCCAGCAAAGCGACAGGAGGGAACACCGGGGAGCTGTTTTTT. The encoded protein is CASKATGGNTGELFF.

This clonotype was found many times. V usage is TRBV29-1 and J usage is TRBJ2-2, with D tentatively TRBD1 or TRBD2 (5 bases each). The CDR3 length is 15 residues. The V end lost 6 bases, the J end lost 5 bases, and 19 bases lay between the germline ends. The germline gives CDR1 SQVTM, CDR2 ANQGSEA. The CDR3 is CSVSSGPGGTGELFF. The CDR3 region has the DNA TGCAGCGTGTCATCTGGGCCTGGGGGAACCGGGGAGCTGTTTTTT.

In its sample, this clonotype was seen many times. The genes are TRBV2 and TRBJ2-2; a possible D gene is TRBD2 (7 bases). CDR1 is SNHLY, CDR2 FYNNEI, per germline. The CDR3 covers 17 residues. V was pared by 2 bases and J by 3 bases, with 16 bases between. CDR3 in DNA: TGTGCCAGCAGTGAACGGCTACAGGGAGGGGACACCGGGGAGCTGTTTTTT. It is translated as CASSERLQGGDTGELFF. Supplemented by reference TRBV2 and TRBJ2-2, the full variable domain reads EPEVTQTPSHQVTQMGQEVILRCVPISNHLYFYWYRQILGQKVEFLVSFYNNEISEKSEIFDDQFSVERPDGSNFTLKIRSTKLEDSAMYFCASSERLQGGDTGELFFGEGSRLTVL.

The rearrangement uses TRBV29-1 and TRBJ2-3; 7 positions match TRBD1. In germline, CDR1 is SQVTM, CDR2 ANQGSEA. Germline trimming cut 7 bases from V and 4 bases from J; bases unmatched to any gene: 11. The CDR3 consists of 14 residues. Here the CDR3 DNA reads TGCAGCGCCCTACGGGGACAGTTTCCAGATACGCAGTATTTT. Protein: CSALRGQFPDTQYF.

At least ten counts were recorded for this clonotype. This chain uses TRBV10-2 with TRBJ2-4; no clear D. Looked up from germline, CDR1 is WSHSY and CDR2 is SAAADI. The CDR3 contains 15 residues. Trimming left V 2 bases short and J 3 bases short, with 11 bases between. In DNA form, the CDR3 reads TGCGCCAGCAGTGAGGGCAGCTTAGGCAAAAACATTCAGTACTTC. Protein sequence: CASSEGSLGKNIQYF.

This clonotype was detected a few times. This may be a read error: a much more frequent sequence differs by one nucleotide. The chain employs TRBV2 and TRBJ2-5; D remains unclear. This CDR3 is built from 14 residues. Germline CDR1 reads SNHLY; CDR2 reads FYNNEI. CDR3 coding DNA: TGTGTCAGCAGTCGGCCGTTAGTAGCAGAGACCCAGTACTTC. It yields the protein CVSSRPLVAETQYF.

This clonotype was counted a few times. The chain joins TRBV7-9 to TRBJ2-3, with D tentatively TRBD2 (6 bases). This CDR3 has 14 amino acids. In germline, CDR1 is SEHNR, CDR2 FQNEAQ (reference sequence). V lost 5 bases, J lost 4 bases, and 13 bases lay in between. The CDR3 region has the DNA TGTGCCAGCAGCGGAGGAGGGAGGTCAGATACGCAGTATTTT. Amino acid sequence: CASSGGGRSDTQYF. The full variable domain, its missing parts supplied by reference TRBV7-9 and TRBJ2-3, is DTGVSQNPRHKITKRGQNVTFRCDPISEHNRLYWYRQTLGQGPEFLTYFQNEAQLEKSRLLSDRFSAERPKGSFSTLEIQRTEQGDSAMYLCASSGGGRSDTQYFGPGTRLTVL.

A note on this clonotype: This CDR3 is missing its conserved last phenylalanine or tryptophan, likely due to a read error. The V gene is TRBV27, the J gene TRBJ1-1, with D possibly TRBD1 on 5 matching bases. The CDR3 has 15 amino acids. Trimming pared 3 bases from V and 7 bases from J, leaving 18 bases between. In germline, CDR1 is MNHEY, CDR2 SMNVEV (reference sequence). Written as DNA, the CDR3 is TGTGCCAGCAGTTTCGGACACCCCTGGGAGGTTGAAGCTTTCCTT. This translates into CASSFGHPWEVEAFL.

This clonotype was counted at least ten times. The genes are TRBV10-3 and TRBJ2-7; D is unclear. Germline CDR1 ENHRY, CDR2 SYGVKD. Between the trimmed V and J ends, which lost 3 bases and 0 bases, there was a span of 9 bases. This CDR3 is built from 14 residues. In DNA, the CDR3 is TGTGCCATCAGTGATACCGGCAACTCCTACGAGCAGTACTTC. Amino acids: CAISDTGNSYEQYF.

This clonotype was detected many times. This rearrangement joins TRBV27 to TRBJ2-7; TRBD2 is a possible D gene (6 bases). CDR3 length: 13 amino acids. V was trimmed by 8 bases and J by 4 bases, leaving 15 bases between them. Germline loops: CDR1 MNHEY, CDR2 SMNVEV (reference sequence). CDR3 sequence (DNA): TGTGCCAGCTCCCTGGGCGGGGAATACGAGCAGTACTTC. Translating it yields CASSLGGEYEQYF.

This clonotype showed up just a few times. The rearrangement joins TRBV9 to TRBJ1-3, with D hard to call. Trimming shortened V by 2 bases and J by 0 bases, and 12 bases separated the two germline ends. This CDR3 is built from 16 residues. The germline V gene has CDR1 SGDLS and CDR2 YYNGEE. For the CDR3, the DNA is TGTGCCAGCAGCGTGGGCCAGCCGAGCTCTGGAAACACCATATATTTT. Translation gives CASSVGQPSSGNTIYF.

This clonotype was seen more than once but under ten times. The chain is built from TRBV20-1 and TRBJ2-7; TRBD1 is a possible D gene (5 bases). This CDR3 is 15 amino acids long. The V end lost 3 bases, the J end lost 2 bases, and 17 bases lay between the germline ends. CDR1 and CDR2 from the germline V gene are DFQATT and SNEGSKA (reference sequence). This CDR3 reads CSARHAGDSAYEQYF. In DNA, the CDR3 is TGCAGTGCTAGGCACGCAGGAGACAGCGCCTACGAGCAGTACTTC.